This entry features one T cell receptor beta chain sequence. Cohort 3 donors counted as recovered after two negative PCRs, clearance, or resolved symptoms. Authors' data handling: Nucleated cell number was recorded as an estimate derived from reference gene primer amplification. Some clones are missing from TCRdb's copy, which holds only in-frame ones; the method was immunoSEQ multiplex PCR. V, J and clone size are those of that table, while D and trimming were read from the DNA. Among roughly 190,000 clones listed, roughly nine tenths were seen once. These data are taken from a study of blood T cell repertoires in COVID-19. As for the study in general: Sites in the United States, Italy and Spain provided acute and convalescent COVID-19 samples. In each case, the material was cDNA or gDNA derived from T cells, B-cell-depleted T cells, or PBMCs.

The sequenced material came from PBMCs or T cells enriched from blood (not recorded which). This receptor was identified in a woman aged 25 to 39 who had recovered from COVID-19.

The CDR3 coding sequence is TGTGCGACTACCGGTGGCTACACCTTC. As protein: CATTGGYTF. The chain joins TRBV7-9 to TRBJ1-2, with D unresolved. The CDR3 totals 9 residues. Germline V gene data show CDR1 as SEHNR and CDR2 as FQNEAQ (reference sequence).